This TCR beta chain was obtained from a study of cytomegalovirus exposure and HLA in healthy donors. Across the study: The 100 to 150 validation repertoires, a later analysis reported, used the same platform as the roughly 700 repertoires from the first cohort. General observations from the study: Reportedly, diagnosis of cytomegalovirus status by the classifier showed high specificity and sensitivity. Researchers catalogued about 160 TCR beta chains as cytomegalovirus-associated. According to a subsequent analysis, TCR clusters from the first cohort were inclined to appear together in the 120 validation repertoires.

Germline V CDR1 and CDR2: LNHDA, SQIVND (reference sequence). The V end lost 10 bases, the J end lost 0 bases, and 15 bases lay between the germline ends. This CDR3 contains 15 residues. Clones were read by immunoSEQ multiplex PCR, and TCRdb kept only the in-frame ones, dropping some. The sample carries roughly 71,000 clones, around 94% recorded once. Worth noting for this clone: The antigen is undetermined.

Input material: PBMCs. The clonotype originates from a woman aged 18-35 years in good health and CMV-seronegative. The V gene is TRBV19, the J gene TRBJ2-2; D may be TRBD1 (5 bases). CDR3 sequence: CATKPGAANTGELFF. CDR3 sequence (DNA): TGTGCCACCAAACCTGGGGCAGCGAACACCGGGGAGCTGTTTTTT.